This T cell receptor beta chain originates from a study of spatial heterogeneity in lung cancer. Time point given: sample taken at primary tumor resection. Using its own MiXCR run on the 5' RACE reads, TCRdb lists one record per CDR3 protein. The data contain tens of thousands of distinct CDR3 sequences, around 7% of them singletons. Germline V gives CDR1 MGHDK, CDR2 SYGVNS. J lost 4 bases, V lost 4 bases, and 5 bases had no gene match. The CDR3 is made up of 14 amino acids. This clonotype was counted many times. This chain joins TRBV25-1 and TRBJ2-3, with 7 positions matching TRBD1. The receptor was derived from a male donor with early-stage non-small cell lung cancer. The material was PBMCs, obtained at surgery. The CDR3 DNA is TGTGCCAGCAGTGGTGCAGGGGGAGCAGATACGCAGTATTTT. Its protein product is CASSGAGGADTQYF.